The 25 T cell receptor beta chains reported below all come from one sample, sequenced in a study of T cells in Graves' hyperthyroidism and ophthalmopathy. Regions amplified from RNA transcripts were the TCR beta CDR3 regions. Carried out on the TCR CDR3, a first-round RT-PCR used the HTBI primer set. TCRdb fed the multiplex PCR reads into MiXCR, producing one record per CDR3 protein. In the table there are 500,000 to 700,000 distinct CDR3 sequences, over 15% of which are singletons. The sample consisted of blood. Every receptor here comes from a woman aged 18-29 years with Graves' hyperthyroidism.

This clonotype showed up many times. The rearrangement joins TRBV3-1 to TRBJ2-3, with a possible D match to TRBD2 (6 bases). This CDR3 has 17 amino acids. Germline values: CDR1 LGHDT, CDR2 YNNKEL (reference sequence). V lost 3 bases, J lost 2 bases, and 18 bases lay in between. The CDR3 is CASSQEMMGGLTDTQYF. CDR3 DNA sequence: TGTGCCAGCAGCCAGGAAATGATGGGAGGCCTCACAGATACGCAGTATTTT.

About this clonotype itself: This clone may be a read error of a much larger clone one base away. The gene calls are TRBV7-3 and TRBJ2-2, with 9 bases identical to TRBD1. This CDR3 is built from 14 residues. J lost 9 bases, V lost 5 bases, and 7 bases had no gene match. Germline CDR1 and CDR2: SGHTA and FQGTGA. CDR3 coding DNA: TGTGCCAGCAGCAGGGGGACAGGGTCCCGGGAGCTGTTTTTT. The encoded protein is CASSRGTGSRELFF.

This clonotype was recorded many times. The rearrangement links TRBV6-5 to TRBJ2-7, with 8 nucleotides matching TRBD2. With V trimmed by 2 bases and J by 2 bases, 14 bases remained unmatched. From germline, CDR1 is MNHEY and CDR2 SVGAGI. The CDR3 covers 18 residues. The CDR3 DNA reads TGTGCCAGCAGTTACAGTTTGAATGCGGGGGGCTACACCTACGAGCAGTACTTC. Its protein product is CASSYSLNAGGYTYEQYF.

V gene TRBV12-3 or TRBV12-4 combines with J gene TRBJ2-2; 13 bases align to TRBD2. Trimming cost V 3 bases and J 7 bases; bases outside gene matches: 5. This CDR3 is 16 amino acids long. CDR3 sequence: CASSLGTSGVIGELFF. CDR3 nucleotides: TGTGCCAGCAGTTTGGGGACTAGCGGGGTGATCGGGGAGCTGTTTTTT.

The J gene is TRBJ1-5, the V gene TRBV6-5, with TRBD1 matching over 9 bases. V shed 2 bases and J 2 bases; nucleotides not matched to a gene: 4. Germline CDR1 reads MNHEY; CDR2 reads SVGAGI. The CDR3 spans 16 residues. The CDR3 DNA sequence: TGTGCCAGCAGTTACCTCCGGGACAGGGGCAATCAGCCCCAGCATTTT. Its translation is CASSYLRDRGNQPQHF.

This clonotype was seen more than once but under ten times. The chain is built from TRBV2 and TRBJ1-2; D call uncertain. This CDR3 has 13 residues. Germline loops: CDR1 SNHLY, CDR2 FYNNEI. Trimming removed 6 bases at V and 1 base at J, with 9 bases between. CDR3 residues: CASRGRSNYGYTF. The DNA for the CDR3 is TGTGCCAGCAGAGGGCGCAGTAACTATGGCTACACCTTC. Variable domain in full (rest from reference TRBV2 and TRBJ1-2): EPEVTQTPSHQVTQMGQEVILRCVPISNHLYFYWYRQILGQKVEFLVSFYNNEISEKSEIFDDQFSVERPDGSNFTLKIRSTKLEDSAMYFCASRGRSNYGYTFGSGTRLTVV.

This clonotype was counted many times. CDR3 nucleotide sequence: TGTGCCTGGGCTAGCGGGAACGGTAACACCGGGGAGCTGTTTTTT. Translated: CAWASGNGNTGELFF. The chain employs TRBV30 and TRBJ2-2; 9 bases are a match to TRBD2. CDR3 length equals 15 residues. Germline-derived CDR1 and CDR2 are GTSNPN and SVGIG (reference sequence). V trimming: 5 bases; J trimming: 2 bases; junction bases outside the gene matches: 6.

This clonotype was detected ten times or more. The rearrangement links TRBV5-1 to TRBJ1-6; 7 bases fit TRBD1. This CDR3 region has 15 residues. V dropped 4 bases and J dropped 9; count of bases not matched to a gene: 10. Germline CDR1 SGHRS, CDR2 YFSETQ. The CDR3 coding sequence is TGCGCCAGCAGCATTGGACAGGACGCTGCTTCACCCCTCCACTTT. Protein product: CASSIGQDAASPLHF.

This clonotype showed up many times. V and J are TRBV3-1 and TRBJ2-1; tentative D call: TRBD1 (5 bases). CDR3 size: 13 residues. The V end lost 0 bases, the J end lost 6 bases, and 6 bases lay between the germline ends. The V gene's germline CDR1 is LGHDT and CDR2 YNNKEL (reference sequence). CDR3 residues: CASSQDQGNEQFF. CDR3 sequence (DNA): TGTGCCAGCAGCCAAGATCAGGGCAATGAGCAGTTCTTC.

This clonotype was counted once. DNA for the CDR3: TGCGCCAGCAGCCAAATAGGGGGCTATGGCTACACCTTC. Amino acids: CASSQIGGYGYTF. V gene TRBV4-1 combines with J gene TRBJ1-2; weak D call: TRBD1 (6 bases). The CDR3 runs to 13 residues. Germline-derived CDR1 and CDR2 are MGHRA and YSYEKL. Trimming left V 2 bases short and J 4 bases short, with 8 bases between.

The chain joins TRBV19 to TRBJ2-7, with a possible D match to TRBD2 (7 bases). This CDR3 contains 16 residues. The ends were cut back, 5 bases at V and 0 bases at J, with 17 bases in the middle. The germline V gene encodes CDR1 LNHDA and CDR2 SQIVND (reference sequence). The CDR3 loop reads CASSPRGGRYSYEQYF. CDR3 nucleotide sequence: TGTGCCAGTAGTCCTAGGGGGGGGCGCTACTCCTACGAGCAGTACTTC.

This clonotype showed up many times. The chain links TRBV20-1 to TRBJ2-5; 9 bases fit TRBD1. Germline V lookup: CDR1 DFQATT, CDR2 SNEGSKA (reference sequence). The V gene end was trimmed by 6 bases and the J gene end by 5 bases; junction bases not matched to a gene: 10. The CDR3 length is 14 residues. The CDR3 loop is CSARTGGAGETQYF. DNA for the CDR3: TGCAGTGCCAGAACAGGGGGCGCTGGGGAGACCCAGTACTTC.

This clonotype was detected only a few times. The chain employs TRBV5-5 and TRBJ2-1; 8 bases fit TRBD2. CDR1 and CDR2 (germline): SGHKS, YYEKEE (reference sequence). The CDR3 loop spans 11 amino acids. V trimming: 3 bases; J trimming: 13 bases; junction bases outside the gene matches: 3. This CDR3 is CASSSREGQFF. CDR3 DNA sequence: TGTGCCAGCAGCTCCCGGGAGGGCCAGTTCTTC.

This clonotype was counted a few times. As DNA, the CDR3 is TGCGCCAGCAGTGCGGACTGGGGTAATTCACCCCTCCACTTT. Translated, it gives CASSADWGNSPLHF. The V and J genes are TRBV10-2 and TRBJ1-6; D unclear. CDR3 length: 14 amino acids. Trimming took off 4 bases at V and 6 bases at J, with 10 bases between the two ends. Germline V CDR1 and CDR2: WSHSY, SAAADI.

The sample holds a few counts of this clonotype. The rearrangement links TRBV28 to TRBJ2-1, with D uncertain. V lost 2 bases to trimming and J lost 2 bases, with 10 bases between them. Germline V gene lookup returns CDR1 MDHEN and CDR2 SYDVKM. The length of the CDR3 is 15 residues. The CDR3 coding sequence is TGTGCCAGCAGTTTAGGGCAGGACCCCTACAATGAGCAGTTCTTC. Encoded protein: CASSLGQDPYNEQFF.

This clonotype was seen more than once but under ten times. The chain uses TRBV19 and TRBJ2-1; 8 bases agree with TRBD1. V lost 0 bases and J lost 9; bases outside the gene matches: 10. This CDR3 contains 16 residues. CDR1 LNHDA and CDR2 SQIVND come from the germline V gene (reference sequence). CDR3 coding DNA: TGTGCCAGTAGTATAGAGACAGGGGCTCTCAGGGGTGAGCAGTTCTTC. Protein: CASSIETGALRGEQFF.

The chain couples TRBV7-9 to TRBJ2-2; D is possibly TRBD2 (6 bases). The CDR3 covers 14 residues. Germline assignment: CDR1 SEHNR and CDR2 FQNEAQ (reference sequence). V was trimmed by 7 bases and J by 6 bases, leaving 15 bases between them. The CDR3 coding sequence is TGTGCCAGCACCGATCGGACTACGGCCGGGGAGCTGTTTTTT. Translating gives CASTDRTTAGELFF.

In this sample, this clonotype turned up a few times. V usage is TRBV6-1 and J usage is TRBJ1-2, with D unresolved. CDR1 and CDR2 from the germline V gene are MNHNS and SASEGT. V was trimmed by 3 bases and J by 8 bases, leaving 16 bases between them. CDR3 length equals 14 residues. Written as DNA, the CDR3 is TGTGCCAGCAGTGACATGGGCATCCTAGGAGGCTACACCTTC. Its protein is CASSDMGILGGYTF.

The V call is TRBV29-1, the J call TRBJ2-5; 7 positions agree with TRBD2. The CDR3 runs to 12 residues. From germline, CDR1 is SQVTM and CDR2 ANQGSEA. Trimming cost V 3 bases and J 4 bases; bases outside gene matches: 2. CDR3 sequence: CSVDGTTETQYF. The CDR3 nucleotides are TGCAGCGTTGACGGGACTACAGAGACCCAGTACTTC.

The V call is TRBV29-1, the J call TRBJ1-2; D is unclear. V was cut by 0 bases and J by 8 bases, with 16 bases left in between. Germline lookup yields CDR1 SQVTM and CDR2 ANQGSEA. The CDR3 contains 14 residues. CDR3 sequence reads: CSVEDLMGLGGYTF. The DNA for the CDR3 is TGCAGCGTTGAAGATCTTATGGGTCTGGGAGGCTACACCTTC.

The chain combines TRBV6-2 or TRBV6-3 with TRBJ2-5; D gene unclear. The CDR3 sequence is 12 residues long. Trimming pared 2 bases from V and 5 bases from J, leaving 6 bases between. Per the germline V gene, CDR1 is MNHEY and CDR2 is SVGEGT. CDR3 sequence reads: CASSYGPETQYF. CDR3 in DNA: TGTGCCAGCAGTTACGGGCCGGAGACCCAGTACTTC.

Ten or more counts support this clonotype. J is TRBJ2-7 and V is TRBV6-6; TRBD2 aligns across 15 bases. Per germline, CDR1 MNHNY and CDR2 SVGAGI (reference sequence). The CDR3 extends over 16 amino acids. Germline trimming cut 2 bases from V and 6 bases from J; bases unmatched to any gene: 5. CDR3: CASSYRTSGGAREQYF. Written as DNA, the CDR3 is TGTGCCAGCAGTTACCGGACTAGCGGGGGGGCACGCGAGCAGTACTTC.

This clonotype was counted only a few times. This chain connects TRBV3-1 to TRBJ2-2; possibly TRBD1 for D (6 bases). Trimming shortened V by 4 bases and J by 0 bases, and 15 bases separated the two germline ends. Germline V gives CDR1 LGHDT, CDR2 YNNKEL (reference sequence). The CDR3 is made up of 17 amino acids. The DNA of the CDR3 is TGTGCCAGCAGCCTGAGGACAGTTCCTGCGAACACCGGGGAGCTGTTTTTT. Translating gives CASSLRTVPANTGELFF.

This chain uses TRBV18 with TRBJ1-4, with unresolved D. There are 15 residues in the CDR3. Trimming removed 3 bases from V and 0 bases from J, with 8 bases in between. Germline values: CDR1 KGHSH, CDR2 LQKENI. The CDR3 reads CASSPSGPTNEKLFF. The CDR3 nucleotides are TGTGCCAGCTCACCTTCCGGTCCAACTAATGAAAAACTGTTTTTT.

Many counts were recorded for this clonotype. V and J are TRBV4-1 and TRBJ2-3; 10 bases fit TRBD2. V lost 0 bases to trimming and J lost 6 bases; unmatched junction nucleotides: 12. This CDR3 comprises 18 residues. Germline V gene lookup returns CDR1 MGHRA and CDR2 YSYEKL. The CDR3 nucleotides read TGCGCCAGCAGCCAAGATATGGCTAGCGGGAGTTTATCGGATACGCAGTATTTT. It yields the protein CASSQDMASGSLSDTQYF.